This T cell receptor (beta chain) is drawn from a study of shared clonotypes between healthy human individuals. V was clipped by 6 bases and J by 3 bases; unmatched bases: 5. Germline CDR1 reads SGHTA; CDR2 reads FQGTGA. The CDR3 is made up of 16 amino acids. Profiled with immunoSEQ multiplex PCR; TCRdb holds only in-frame clones, not every one. In the table there are some 2.4 million clones, 93% of which are singletons. In its sample, this clone was seen once. Different DNA sequences within this sample yield the same CDR3. The sample consisted of naive CD4+ T cells from PBMCs. Subset noted: CD45RA+ positively selected. The chain carries TRBV7-3 and TRBJ2-2; 12 positions agree with TRBD2. This clonotype originated in a man aged 18 to 30 in good health. Some clones in this sample may be carry-over from other donors' samples. CDR3 amino acids: CASSLTSGRYTGELFF. In DNA form, the CDR3 reads TGTGCCAGCAGTCTGACTAGCGGGAGATACACCGGGGAGCTGTTTTTT. Based on the CDR3 plus reference TRBV7-3 and TRBJ2-2, the full variable domain is GAGVSQTPSNKVTEKGKYVELRCDPISGHTALYWYRQSLGQGPEFLIYFQGTGAADDSGLPNDRFFAVRPEGSVSTLKIQRTERGDSAVYLCASSLTSGRYTGELFFGEGSRLTVL.